This TCR beta chain was identified in a study of blood T cells in healthy people across ages. Looking at the study overall: About one barcoded beta molecule was captured per two T cells (by template switching).

This clonotype was recorded at least ten times. Its antigen remains unidentified. Alongside a J-beta primer mix, a sample-barcoded 5' primer served in a second PCR lasting about 7 to 11 cycles. TCRdb ran MiXCR on the 5' RACE reads and lists one entry per CDR3 protein. The sample lists about 1.7 million distinct CDR3 sequences; approximately 30% were seen once. Study results and caveats: Relative to aged donors, long-lived donors carried more naive CD4+ cells and displayed higher diversity. Using unsorted PBMCs precluded a conclusive naive versus antigen-experienced comparison.

Each individual donor underwent a draw of about 9.9 milliliters of peripheral blood. Germline V lookup: CDR1 LGHNT, CDR2 FRNRAP. CDR3 length: 13 residues. The V and J ends lost 1 base and 2 bases respectively, with 6 bases between them. The chain carries TRBV12-5 and TRBJ2-7; the D is unclear. Sequenced sample: blood. The TCR originated in a woman aged 25 to 39 in good health. CDR3 DNA sequence: TGTGCTAGTGGTTTGGACAGTACCTACGAGCAGTACTTC. Encoded protein: CASGLDSTYEQYF.